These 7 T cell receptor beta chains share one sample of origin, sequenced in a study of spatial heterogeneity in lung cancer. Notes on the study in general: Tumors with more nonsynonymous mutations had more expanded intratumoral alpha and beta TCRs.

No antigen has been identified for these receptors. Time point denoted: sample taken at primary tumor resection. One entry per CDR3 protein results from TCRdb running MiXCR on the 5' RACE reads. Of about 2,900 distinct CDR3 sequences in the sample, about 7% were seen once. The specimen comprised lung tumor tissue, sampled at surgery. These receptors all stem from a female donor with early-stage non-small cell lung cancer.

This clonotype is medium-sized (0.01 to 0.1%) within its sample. The CDR3 DNA reads TGCGCCAGCAGCATGTCTGGCGGGAACAATCAGCCCCAGCATTTT. Translated, it gives CASSMSGGNNQPQHF. The V call is TRBV5-1, the J call TRBJ1-5; D unclear. V gave up 4 bases and J gave up 3 bases, with 14 bases separating them. CDR1 SGHRS and CDR2 YFSETQ come from the germline V gene. This CDR3 contains 15 residues.

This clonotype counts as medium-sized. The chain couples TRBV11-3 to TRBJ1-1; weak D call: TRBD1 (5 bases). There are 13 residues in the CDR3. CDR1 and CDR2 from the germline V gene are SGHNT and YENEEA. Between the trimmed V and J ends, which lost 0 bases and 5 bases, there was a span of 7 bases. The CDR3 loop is CASSLDGGTEAFF. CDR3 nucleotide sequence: TGTGCCAGCAGCTTAGACGGGGGGACTGAAGCTTTCTTT.

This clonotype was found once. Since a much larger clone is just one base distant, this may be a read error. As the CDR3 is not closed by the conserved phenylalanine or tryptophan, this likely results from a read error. In DNA, the CDR3 is TGTGCCAGCAGCCCCAAACGGGGGTCTTACGAGCAGTACTAC. It translates to CASSPKRGSYEQYY. The chain links TRBV7-6 to TRBJ2-7, with D maybe TRBD2 (6 bases). This CDR3 region has 14 residues. V lost 5 bases and J 4 bases, leaving 15 bases between the germline ends. From germline, CDR1 is SGHVS and CDR2 FNYEAQ.

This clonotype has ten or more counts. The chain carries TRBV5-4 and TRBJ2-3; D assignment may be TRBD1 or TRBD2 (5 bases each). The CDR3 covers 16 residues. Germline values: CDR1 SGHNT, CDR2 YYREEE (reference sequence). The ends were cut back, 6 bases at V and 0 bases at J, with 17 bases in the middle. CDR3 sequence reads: CASTQGSRTSTDTQYF. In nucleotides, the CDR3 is TGTGCCAGCACCCAGGGCTCCCGGACTAGCACAGATACGCAGTATTTT.

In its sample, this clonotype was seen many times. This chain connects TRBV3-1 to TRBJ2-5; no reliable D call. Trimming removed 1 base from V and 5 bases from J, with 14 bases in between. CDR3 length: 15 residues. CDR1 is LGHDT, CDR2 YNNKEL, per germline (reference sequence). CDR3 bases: TGTGCCAGCAGCCAAGGGAACTGGCCCCGGGAGACCCAGTACTTC. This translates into CASSQGNWPRETQYF.

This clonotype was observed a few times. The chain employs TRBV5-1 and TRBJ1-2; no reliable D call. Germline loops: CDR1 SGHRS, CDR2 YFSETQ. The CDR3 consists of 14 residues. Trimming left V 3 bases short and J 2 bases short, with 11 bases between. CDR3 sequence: CASSSRVSNYGYTF. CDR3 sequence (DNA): TGCGCCAGCAGCTCCCGGGTCTCAAACTATGGCTACACCTTC.

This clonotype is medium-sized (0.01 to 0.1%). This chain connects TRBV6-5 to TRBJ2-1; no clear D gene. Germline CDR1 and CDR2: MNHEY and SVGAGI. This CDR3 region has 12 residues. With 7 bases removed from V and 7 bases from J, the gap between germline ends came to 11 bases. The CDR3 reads CASIPSVNEQFF. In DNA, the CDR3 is TGTGCCAGCATCCCAAGCGTGAATGAGCAGTTCTTC.